This TCR beta chain was found in a study of T-cell reconstitution after alpha-beta-depleted transplantation in children. Unique molecular identifiers were incorporated when the TCRbeta library was constructed. In TCRdb, the PCR reads were re-called with MiXCR into one record per CDR3 protein. This sample has around 270,000 distinct CDR3 sequences, with roughly 7.8% found just once. This clonotype was detected a few times. Its matching antigen is unknown. General study points: The study reportedly traced alpha-beta T cells about two months after transplant to several hundred expanded graft clones. From newly produced T cells came most of the T-cell counts and diversity one year after transplant. Where some patients showed high TCRbeta diversity at day 60, it came from recipient T cells and thymic progenitors that had survived.

The receptor was derived from a female patient between 2 and 15 years old who had a stem cell transplant for Fanconi anemia, so the T cells may come from the graft donor. The sample was peripheral blood, taken 360 days after TCRalphabeta/CD19-depleted stem cell transplant.

CDR3 in amino acids: CASSLDSFTQYF. CDR3 bases: TGTGCCAGCAGCTTAGACAGTTTTACGCAGTATTTT. The genes are TRBV7-6 and TRBJ2-3; D not resolved. The CDR3 extends over 12 amino acids. The germline CDR1 and CDR2 sequences are SGHVS and FNYEAQ. The V end was cut by 1 base, the J end by 8 bases, with 7 bases between.